This T cell receptor (beta chain) was retrieved from a study of T-cell reconstitution after alpha-beta-depleted transplantation in children. This clonotype occurred many times. Its antigen is as yet unknown. Using unique molecular identifiers, the investigators prepared the TCRbeta library. TCRdb processed the PCR reads anew with MiXCR; each CDR3 protein has one entry. The sample has roughly 280,000 distinct CDR3 sequences, 11% seen once. This CDR3 contains 14 residues. V lost 3 bases and J lost 10, with 18 bases in between. Germline assignment: CDR1 SEHNR and CDR2 FQNEAQ (reference sequence). Study-wide results and caveats: In patients about two months after transplant, alpha-beta T cells reportedly arose from several hundred expanded graft clones. T-cell numbers and diversity, one year after transplant, stemmed largely from T cells that were newly produced.

This receptor was identified in a male patient between 2 and 9 years old who had a stem cell transplant for chronic granulomatous disease, so the T cells may come from the graft donor. The gene calls are TRBV7-9 and TRBJ1-1; D is undetermined. The sample in question was peripheral blood, obtained 180 days after TCRalphabeta/CD19-depleted stem cell transplant. In DNA, the CDR3 is TGTGCCAGCAGCTTGCCGACATACCTCCGAGTAGCTTTCTTT. Amino acids: CASSLPTYLRVAFF. The full variable domain, rest sourced from reference TRBV7-9 and TRBJ1-1, is DTGVSQNPRHKITKRGQNVTFRCDPISEHNRLYWYRQTLGQGPEFLTYFQNEAQLEKSRLLSDRFSAERPKGSFSTLEIQRTEQGDSAMYLCASSLPTYLRVAFFGQGTRLTVV.